This T cell receptor (beta chain) is drawn from a study of shared clonotypes between healthy human individuals. In the study overall: Those who served as donors were a couple of women and three men between the ages of 18 and 49. Three plates each covered CD4 naive and memory; CD8 naive two, CD8 memory one. General study points: Naive subsets generally had larger estimated richness than memory subsets.

As regards this clone: Its antigen is unidentified.

Per the study methods: Junction-only immunoSEQ sequences carried no quality scores, so filtering differed. Method: immunoSEQ multiplex PCR; TCRdb's copy keeps in-frame clones and lacks some. The V and J calls and clone size come from that table; D and trimming were worked out from the DNA. Of roughly 2,000,000 clones listed, approximately 95% are singletons. V was shortened by 5 bases and J by 4 bases, with 9 bases between the two germline ends. This CDR3 spans 14 amino acids. Germline V gene data show CDR1 as LNHDA and CDR2 as SQIVND (reference sequence). CD45RO-negative cells were positively selected for CCR7, leaving out terminally differentiated effector memory CD45RA+ cells.

Source material: naive CD8+ T cells sorted from blood. This sequence originates from a man aged 18 to 35 in good health. The chain recombines TRBV19 with TRBJ2-6, with a weak D call TRBD2 (5 bases). CDR3 nucleotide sequence: TGTGCCAGTAGTGAGGGATTAGGGGCCAACGTCCTGACTTTC. Translating it yields CASSEGLGANVLTF.